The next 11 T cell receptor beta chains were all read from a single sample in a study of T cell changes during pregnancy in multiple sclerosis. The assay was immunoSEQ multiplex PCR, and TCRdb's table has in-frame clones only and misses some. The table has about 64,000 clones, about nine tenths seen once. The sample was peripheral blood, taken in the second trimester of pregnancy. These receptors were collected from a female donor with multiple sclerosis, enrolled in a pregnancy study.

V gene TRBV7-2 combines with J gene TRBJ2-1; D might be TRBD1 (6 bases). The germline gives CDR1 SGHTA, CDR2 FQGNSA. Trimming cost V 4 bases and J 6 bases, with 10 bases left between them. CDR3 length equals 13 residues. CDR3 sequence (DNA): TGTGCCAGCAGCTCAGACAGGCGCAATGAGCAGTTCTTC. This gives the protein CASSSDRRNEQFF.

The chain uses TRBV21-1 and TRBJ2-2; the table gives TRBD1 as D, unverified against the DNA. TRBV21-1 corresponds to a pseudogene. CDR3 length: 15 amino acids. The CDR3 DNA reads TGTGCCAGCAGCAAGAGGACAGGGAACACCGGGGAGCTGTTTTTT. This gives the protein CASSKRTGNTGELFF.

In DNA form, the CDR3 reads TGTGCCAGCAGTTCCCTCCTCCAGCTAGCGGGAGGGCCCAATGAGCAGTTCTTC. Amino acids: CASSSLLQLAGGPNEQFF. The chain uses TRBV27 and TRBJ2-1; TRBD2 aligns across 12 bases. Germline CDR1 MNHEY, CDR2 SMNVEV (reference sequence). The CDR3 is 18 residues long. J gave up 6 bases and V 4 bases, and 13 bases lay outside the gene matches.

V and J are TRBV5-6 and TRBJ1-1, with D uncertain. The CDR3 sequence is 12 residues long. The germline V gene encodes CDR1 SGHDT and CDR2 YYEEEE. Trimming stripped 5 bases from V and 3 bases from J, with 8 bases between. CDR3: CASSNLYTEAFF. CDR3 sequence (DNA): TGTGCCAGCAGTAATCTCTACACTGAAGCTTTCTTT.

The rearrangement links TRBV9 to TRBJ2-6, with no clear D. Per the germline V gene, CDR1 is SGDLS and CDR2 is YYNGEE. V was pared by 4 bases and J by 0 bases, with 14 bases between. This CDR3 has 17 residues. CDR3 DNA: TGTGCCAGCAGCCCCGTGGCCACCATCTCTGGGGCCAACGTCCTGACTTTC. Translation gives CASSPVATISGANVLTF.

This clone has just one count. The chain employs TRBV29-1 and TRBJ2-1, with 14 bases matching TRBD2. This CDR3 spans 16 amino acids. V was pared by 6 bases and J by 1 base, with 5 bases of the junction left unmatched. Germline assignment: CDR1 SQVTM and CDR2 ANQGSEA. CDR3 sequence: CSVRGLAGVSYNEQFF. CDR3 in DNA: TGCAGCGTGAGGGGACTAGCGGGAGTGTCCTACAATGAGCAGTTCTTC.

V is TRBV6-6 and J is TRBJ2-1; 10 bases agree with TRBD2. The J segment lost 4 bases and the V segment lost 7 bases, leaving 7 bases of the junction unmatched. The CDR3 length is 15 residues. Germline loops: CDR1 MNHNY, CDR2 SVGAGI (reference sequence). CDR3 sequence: CASIVGTSAYNEQFF. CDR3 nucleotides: TGTGCCAGCATTGTCGGGACTAGCGCATACAATGAGCAGTTCTTC.

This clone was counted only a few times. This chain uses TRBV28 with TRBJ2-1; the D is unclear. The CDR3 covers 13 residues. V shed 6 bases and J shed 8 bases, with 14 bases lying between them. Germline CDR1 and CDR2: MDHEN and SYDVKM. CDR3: CASREYVRDEQFF. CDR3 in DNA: TGTGCCAGCAGGGAGTATGTACGGGATGAGCAGTTCTTC. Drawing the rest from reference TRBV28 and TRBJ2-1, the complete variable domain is DVKVTQSSRYLVKRTGEKVFLECVQDMDHENMFWYRQDPGLGLRLIYFSYDVKMKEKGDIPEGYSVSREKKERFSLILESASTNQTSMYLCASREYVRDEQFFGPGTRLTVL.

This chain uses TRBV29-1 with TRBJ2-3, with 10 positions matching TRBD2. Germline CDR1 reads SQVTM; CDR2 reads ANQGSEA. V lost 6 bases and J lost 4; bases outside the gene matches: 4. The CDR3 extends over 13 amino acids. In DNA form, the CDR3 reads TGCAGCGTACTAGCGGGAAATTCAGATACGCAGTATTTT. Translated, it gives CSVLAGNSDTQYF.

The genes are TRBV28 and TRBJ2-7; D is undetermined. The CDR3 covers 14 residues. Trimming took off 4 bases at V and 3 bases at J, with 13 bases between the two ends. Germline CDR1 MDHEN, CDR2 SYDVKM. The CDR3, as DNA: TGTGCCAGCAGTTCCCCCCCACTTAGCTACGAGCAGTACTTC. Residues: CASSSPPLSYEQYF.

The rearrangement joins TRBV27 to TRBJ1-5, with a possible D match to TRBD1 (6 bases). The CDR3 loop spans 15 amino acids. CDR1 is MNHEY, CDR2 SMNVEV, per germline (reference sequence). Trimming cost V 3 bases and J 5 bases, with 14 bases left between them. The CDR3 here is CASSFHHREYQPQHF. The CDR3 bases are TGTGCCAGCAGTTTTCATCACAGGGAGTATCAGCCCCAGCATTTT.